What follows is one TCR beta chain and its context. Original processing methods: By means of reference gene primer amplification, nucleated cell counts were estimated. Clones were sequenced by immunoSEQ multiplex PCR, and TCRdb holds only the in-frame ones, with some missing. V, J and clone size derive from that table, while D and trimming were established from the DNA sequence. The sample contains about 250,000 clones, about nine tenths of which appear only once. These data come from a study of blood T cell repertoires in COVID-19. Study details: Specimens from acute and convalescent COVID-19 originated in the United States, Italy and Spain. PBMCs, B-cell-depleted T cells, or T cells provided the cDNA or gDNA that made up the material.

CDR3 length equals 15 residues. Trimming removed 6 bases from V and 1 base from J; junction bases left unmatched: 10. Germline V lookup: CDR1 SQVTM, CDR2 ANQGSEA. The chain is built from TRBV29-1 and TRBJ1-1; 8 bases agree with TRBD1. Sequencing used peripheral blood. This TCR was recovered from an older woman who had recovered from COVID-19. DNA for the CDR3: TGCAGCGTCCAGGAACGACAGGGGAGGAACACTGAAGCTTTCTTT. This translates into CSVQERQGRNTEAFF.